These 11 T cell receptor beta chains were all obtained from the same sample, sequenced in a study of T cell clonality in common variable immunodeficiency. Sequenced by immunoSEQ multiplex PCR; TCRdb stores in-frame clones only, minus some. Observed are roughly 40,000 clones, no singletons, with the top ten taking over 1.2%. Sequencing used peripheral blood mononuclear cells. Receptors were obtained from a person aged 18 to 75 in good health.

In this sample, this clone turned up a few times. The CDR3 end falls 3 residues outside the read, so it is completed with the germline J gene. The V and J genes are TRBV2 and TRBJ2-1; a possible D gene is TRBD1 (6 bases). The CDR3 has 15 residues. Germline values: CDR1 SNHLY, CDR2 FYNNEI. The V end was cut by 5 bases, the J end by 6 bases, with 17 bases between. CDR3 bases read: TGTGCCAGCAGTCTTACCGAGACAGGCTCCAATGAG. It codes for CASSLTETGSNE. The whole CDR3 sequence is CASSLTETGSNEQFF.

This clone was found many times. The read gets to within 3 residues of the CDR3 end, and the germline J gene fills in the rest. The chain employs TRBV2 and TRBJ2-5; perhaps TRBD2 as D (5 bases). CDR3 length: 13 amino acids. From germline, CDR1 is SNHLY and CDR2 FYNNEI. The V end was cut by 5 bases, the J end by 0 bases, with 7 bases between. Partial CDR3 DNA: TGTGCCAGCAGTAGAGGGTACCAAGAGACC. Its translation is CASSRGYQET. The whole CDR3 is CASSRGYQETQYF.

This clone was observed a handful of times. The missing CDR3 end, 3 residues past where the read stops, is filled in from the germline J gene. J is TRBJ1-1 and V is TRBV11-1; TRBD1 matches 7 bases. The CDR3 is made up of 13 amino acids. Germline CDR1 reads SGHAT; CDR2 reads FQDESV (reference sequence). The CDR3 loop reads CASSFGRGGEAFF. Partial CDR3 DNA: TGTGCCAGCAGCTTTGGCCGAGGGGGCGAA. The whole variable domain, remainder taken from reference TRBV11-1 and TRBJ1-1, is EAEVAQSPRYKITEKSQAVAFWCDPISGHATLYWYRQILGQGPELLVQFQDESVVDDSQLPKDRFSAERLKGVDSTLKIQPAELGDSAMYLCASSFGRGGEAFFGQGTRLTVV.

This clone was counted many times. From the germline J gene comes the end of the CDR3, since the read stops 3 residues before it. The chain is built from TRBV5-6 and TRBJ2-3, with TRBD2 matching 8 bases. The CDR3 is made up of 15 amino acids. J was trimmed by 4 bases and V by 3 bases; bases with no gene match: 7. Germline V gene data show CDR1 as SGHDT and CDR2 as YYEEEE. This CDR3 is CASSWGSGSADTQYF. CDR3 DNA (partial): TGTGCCAGCAGCTGGGGCAGCGGGAGCGCAGATACG.

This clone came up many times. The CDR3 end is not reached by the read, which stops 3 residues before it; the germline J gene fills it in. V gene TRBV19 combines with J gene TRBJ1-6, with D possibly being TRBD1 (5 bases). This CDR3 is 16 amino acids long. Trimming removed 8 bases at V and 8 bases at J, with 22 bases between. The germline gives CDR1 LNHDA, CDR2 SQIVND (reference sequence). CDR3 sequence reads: CASHAGGALSYSPLHF. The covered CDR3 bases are TGTGCCAGTCATGCCGGTGGGGCGCTCTCTTATTCACCC.

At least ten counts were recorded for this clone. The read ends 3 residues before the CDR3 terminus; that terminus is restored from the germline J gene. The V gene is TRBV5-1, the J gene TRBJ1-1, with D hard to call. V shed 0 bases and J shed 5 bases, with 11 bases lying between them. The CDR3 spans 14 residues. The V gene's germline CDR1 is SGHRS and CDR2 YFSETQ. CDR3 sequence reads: CASSLARGRTEAFF. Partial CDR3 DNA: TGCGCCAGCAGCTTGGCTCGGGGAAGGACTGAA.

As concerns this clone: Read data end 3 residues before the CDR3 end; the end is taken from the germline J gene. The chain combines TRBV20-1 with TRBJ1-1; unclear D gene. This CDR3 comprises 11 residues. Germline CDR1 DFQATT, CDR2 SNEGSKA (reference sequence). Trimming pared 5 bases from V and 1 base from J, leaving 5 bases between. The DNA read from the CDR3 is TGCAGTGCTCAGAAGAACACTGAA. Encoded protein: CSAQKNTE. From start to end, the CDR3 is CSAQKNTEAFF.

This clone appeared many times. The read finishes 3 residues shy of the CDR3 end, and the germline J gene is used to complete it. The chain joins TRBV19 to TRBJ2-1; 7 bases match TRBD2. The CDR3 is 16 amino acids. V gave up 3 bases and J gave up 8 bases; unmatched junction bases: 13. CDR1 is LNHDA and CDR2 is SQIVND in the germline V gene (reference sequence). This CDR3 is CASSISPSGSRDEQFF. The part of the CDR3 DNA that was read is TGTGCCAGTAGTATTTCCCCTAGCGGAAGTAGGGATGAG.

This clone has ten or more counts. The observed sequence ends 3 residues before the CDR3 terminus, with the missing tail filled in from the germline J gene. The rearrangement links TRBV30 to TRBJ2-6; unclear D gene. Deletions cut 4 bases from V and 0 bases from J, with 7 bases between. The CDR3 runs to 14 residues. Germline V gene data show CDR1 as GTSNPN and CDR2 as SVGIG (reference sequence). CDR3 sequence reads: CAWNLGSGANVLTF. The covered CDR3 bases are TGTGCCTGGAATCTCGGCTCTGGGGCCAACGTC.

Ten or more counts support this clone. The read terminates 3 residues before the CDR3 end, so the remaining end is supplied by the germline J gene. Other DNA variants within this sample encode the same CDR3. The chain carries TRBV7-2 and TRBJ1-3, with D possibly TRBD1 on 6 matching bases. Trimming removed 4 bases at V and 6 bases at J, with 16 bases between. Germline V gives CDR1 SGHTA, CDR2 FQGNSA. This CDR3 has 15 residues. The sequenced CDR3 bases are TGTGCCAGCAGCTCAGGGGAGGGGTTTGTAAACACC. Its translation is CASSSGEGFVNT. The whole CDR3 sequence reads CASSSGEGFVNTIYF.

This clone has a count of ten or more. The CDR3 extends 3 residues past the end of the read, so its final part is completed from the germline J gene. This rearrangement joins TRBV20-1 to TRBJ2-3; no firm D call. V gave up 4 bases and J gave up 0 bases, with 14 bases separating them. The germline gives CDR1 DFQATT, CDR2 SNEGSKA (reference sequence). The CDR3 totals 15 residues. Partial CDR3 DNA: TGCAGTGCTATCTGGCCGGCGGTTAGCACAGATACG. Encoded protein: CSAIWPAVSTDT. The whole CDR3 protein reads CSAIWPAVSTDTQYF.